The 9 T cell receptor beta chains below were found in one sample sequenced in a study of T cells after yellow fever vaccination. TCRdb used MiXCR to reprocess the 5' RACE reads, holding one entry per CDR3 protein. This sample yields hundreds of thousands of distinct CDR3 sequences, of which 8% to 9.5% are seen a single time; roughly 15% belongs to the top ten. Source: PBMCs, taken about 49 days after the first yellow fever vaccination. Source of these receptors: a man in his late teens or twenties who received the YFV17D yellow fever vaccine.

The chain is built from TRBV29-1 and TRBJ2-7; 13 bases match TRBD2. In germline, CDR1 is SQVTM, CDR2 ANQGSEA. This CDR3 spans 14 amino acids. The J segment lost 7 bases and the V segment lost 6 bases, leaving 9 bases of the junction unmatched. The CDR3 DNA reads as TGCAGCGTCGGGACGGGACTAGCGGGGTGGGAGCAGTACTTC. This sequence encodes CSVGTGLAGWEQYF.

The chain combines TRBV12-3 or TRBV12-4 with TRBJ2-4; D may be TRBD1 (6 bases). The V end lost 5 bases, the J end lost 4 bases, and 9 bases lay between the germline ends. This CDR3 is built from 13 residues. This CDR3 is CASSPGQKNIQYF. CDR3 nucleotides: TGTGCCAGCAGTCCAGGACAGAAAAACATTCAGTACTTC.

The DNA of the CDR3 is TGTGCCAGCAGTTACGGAGGGCAGGATAATGAAAAACTGTTTTTT. Protein sequence: CASSYGGQDNEKLFF. This rearrangement joins TRBV6-5 to TRBJ1-4, with D unclear. Germline values: CDR1 MNHEY, CDR2 SVGAGI. This CDR3 region has 15 residues. V shed 2 bases and J shed 4 bases, with 11 bases lying between them.

This clonotype turned up a few times. This chain joins TRBV7-8 and TRBJ2-7; D might be TRBD2 (6 bases). Germline V lookup: CDR1 SGHVS, CDR2 FQNEAQ. V lost 9 bases and J lost 4, with 16 bases in between. This CDR3 is 13 amino acids long. CDR3: CASTGGTDYEQYF. DNA for the CDR3: TGTGCCAGTACTGGCGGGACCGATTACGAGCAGTACTTC.

The genes are TRBV18 and TRBJ2-7, with D unresolved. Trimming took 2 bases from V and 4 from J, leaving 6 bases between them. In germline, CDR1 is KGHSH, CDR2 LQKENI. CDR3 size: 12 residues. CDR3 DNA sequence: TGTGCCAGCTCACCAGCGAGTTACGAGCAGTACTTC. Translation gives CASSPASYEQYF.

This clonotype has a handful of counts. The chain couples TRBV10-3 to TRBJ2-7; the match to TRBD2 covers 8 bases. V was pared by 8 bases and J by 7 bases, with 10 bases of the junction left unmatched. The CDR3 covers 13 residues. The germline V gene encodes CDR1 ENHRY and CDR2 SYGVKD. CDR3 residues: CAIGAGASGEQYF. Here the CDR3 DNA reads TGTGCCATCGGAGCGGGGGCATCGGGGGAGCAGTACTTC.

This clonotype has at least ten counts. The rearrangement links TRBV28 to TRBJ2-2; 10 nucleotides match TRBD2. Germline assignment: CDR1 MDHEN and CDR2 SYDVKM. V was clipped by 1 base and J by 6 bases; unmatched bases: 2. The CDR3 is 15 residues long. The chain's CDR3 is CASSLLGLAAGELFF. The CDR3 nucleotides are TGTGCCAGCAGTTTATTAGGACTAGCGGCCGGGGAGCTGTTTTTT.

This chain joins TRBV7-9 and TRBJ2-5; 12 bases line up with TRBD2. The germline V gene encodes CDR1 SEHNR and CDR2 FQNEAQ (reference sequence). With V trimmed by 5 bases and J by 6 bases, 4 bases remained unmatched. The CDR3 has 14 residues. The CDR3 reads CASSRTSGVKTQYF. In DNA form, the CDR3 reads TGTGCCAGCAGCCGGACTAGCGGGGTTAAGACCCAGTACTTC.

The chain carries TRBV19 and TRBJ2-5; no clear D. The germline V gene has CDR1 LNHDA and CDR2 SQIVND (reference sequence). This CDR3 region has 15 residues. Trimming pared 0 bases from V and 4 bases from J, leaving 12 bases between. CDR3 residues: CASSIDLRSGETQYF. The DNA for the CDR3 is TGTGCCAGTAGTATAGACCTCCGGTCGGGAGAGACCCAGTACTTC.